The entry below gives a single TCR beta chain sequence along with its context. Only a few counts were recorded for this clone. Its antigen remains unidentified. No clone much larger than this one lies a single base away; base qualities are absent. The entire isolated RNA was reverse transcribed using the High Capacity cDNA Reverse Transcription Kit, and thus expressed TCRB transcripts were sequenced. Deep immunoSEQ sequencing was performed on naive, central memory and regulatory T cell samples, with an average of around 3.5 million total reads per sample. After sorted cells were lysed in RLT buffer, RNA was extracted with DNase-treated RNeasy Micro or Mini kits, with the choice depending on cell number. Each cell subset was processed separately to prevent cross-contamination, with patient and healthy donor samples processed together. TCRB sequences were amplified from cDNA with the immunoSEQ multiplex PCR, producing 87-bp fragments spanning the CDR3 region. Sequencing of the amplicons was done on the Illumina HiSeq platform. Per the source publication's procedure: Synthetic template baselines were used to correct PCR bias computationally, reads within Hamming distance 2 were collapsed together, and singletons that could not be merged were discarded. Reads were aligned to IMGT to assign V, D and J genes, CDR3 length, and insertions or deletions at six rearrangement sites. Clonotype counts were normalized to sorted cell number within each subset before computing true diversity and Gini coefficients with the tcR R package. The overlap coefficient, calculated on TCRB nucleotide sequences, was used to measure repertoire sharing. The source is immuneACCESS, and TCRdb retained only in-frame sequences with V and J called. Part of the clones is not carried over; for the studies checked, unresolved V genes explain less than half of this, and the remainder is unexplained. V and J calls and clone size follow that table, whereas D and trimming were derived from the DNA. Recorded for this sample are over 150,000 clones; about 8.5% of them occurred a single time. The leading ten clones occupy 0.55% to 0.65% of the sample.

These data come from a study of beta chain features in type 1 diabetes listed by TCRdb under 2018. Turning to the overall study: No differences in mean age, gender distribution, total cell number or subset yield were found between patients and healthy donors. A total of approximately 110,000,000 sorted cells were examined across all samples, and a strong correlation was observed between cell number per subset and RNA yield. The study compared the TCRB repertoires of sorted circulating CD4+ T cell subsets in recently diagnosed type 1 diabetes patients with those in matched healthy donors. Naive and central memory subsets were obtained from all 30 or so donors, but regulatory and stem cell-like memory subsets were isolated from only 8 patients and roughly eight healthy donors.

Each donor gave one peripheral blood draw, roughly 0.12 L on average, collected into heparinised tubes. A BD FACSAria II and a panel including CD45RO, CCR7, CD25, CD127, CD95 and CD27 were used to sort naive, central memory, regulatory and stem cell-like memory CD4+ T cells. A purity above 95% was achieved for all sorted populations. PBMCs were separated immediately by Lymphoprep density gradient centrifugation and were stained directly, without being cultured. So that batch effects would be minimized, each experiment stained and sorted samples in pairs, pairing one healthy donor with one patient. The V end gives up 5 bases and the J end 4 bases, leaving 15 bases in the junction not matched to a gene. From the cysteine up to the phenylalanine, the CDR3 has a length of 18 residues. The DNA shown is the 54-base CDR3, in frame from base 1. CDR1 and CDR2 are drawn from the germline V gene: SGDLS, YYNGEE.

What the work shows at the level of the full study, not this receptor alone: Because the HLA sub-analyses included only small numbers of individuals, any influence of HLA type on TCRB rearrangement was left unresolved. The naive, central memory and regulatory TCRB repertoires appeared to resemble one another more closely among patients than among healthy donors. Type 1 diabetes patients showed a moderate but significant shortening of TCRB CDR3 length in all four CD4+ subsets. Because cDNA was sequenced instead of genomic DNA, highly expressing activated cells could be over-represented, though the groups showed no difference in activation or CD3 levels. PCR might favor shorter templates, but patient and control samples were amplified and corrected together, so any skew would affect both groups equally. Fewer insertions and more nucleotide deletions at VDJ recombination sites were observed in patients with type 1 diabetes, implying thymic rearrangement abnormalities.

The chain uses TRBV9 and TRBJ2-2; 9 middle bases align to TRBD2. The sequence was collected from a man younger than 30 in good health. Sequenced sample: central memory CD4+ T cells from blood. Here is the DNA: TGTGCCAGCAGTGCCTCCGGTAGCGGGAGACGACGCACCGGGGAGCTGTTTTTT. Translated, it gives CASSASGSGRRRTGELFF.